The rows below give T cell receptor beta chains drawn from one sample of a study of blood T cell repertoires in COVID-19. The data were produced by immunoSEQ multiplex PCR, yet TCRdb's version contains in-frame clones alone and is incomplete. The top ten hold more than 1.5% of the sample, which has 200,000 to 250,000 clones, 85% to 90% seen once. Sample: PBMCs or T cells enriched from blood (not recorded which). These receptors were obtained from a man between 40 and 49 years old who had recovered from COVID-19. The CDR3 runs from the conserved cysteine through the conserved F or W. The D gene is left open where the match is weak. For some rows the clone size is stated as once, few or many, or as a class when expanded; others skip it.

V gene,clone size,J gene,D gene,CDR3 DNA,CDR3 protein
TRBV7-9,.,TRBJ2-1,.,TGTGCCAGCAGCCCCGACTTGGAACGCAATGAGCAGTTCTTC,CASSPDLERNEQFF
TRBV7-2,few,TRBJ1-4,TRBD1,TGTGCCAGCAGCCAGGACAGGGACCAGAAAAAACTGTTTTTT,CASSQDRDQKKLFF
TRBV2,.,TRBJ2-3,TRBD2,TGTGCCACCCTGCGGGGCTTAGCGGGAGGGATGACAGATACGCAGTATTTT,CATLRGLAGGMTDTQYF
TRBV18,once,TRBJ2-2,TRBD1,TGTGCCAGCTCACCATTGGACAGGGGTACCGGGGAGCTGTTTTTT,CASSPLDRGTGELFF
TRBV20-1,.,TRBJ1-1,.,TGCAGTGCTAGTGCAGTTGGGAACACTGAAGCTTTCTTT,CSASAVGNTEAFF
TRBV20-1,.,TRBJ2-6,.,TGCAGTGCTAGTTTTAGCTCTGGGGCCAACGTCCTGACTTTC,CSASFSSGANVLTF
TRBV29-1,.,TRBJ1-2,TRBD1,TGCAGCGTCAGCACCGCACAGGGGGCGCAGACCTATGGCTACACCTTC,CSVSTAQGAQTYGYTF
TRBV19,.,TRBJ1-1,.,TGTGCCAGTACCTCGGGGTTCTCAGGTCTTAACACTGAAGCTTTCTTT,CASTSGFSGLNTEAFF
TRBV21-1,.,TRBJ1-4,.,TGTGCCAGCAGCACCCGGTCGGAGACAGGTTTTGAAAAACTGTTTTTT,CASSTRSETGFEKLFF
TRBV12-3/TRBV12-4,.,TRBJ2-2,.,TGTGCCAGCAGTTTTGGACTCACAACGTTTTTT,CASSFGLTTFF
TRBV15,.,TRBJ2-7,.,TGTGCCACCAGCGCTGTCCGGGGTCGGTACGAGCAGTACTTC,CATSAVRGRYEQYF
TRBV7-2,.,TRBJ1-5,TRBD1,TGTGCCAGCAGCCCGGATGGACAGGGATTTCAGCCCCAGCATTTT,CASSPDGQGFQPQHF
TRBV6-5,.,TRBJ1-5,TRBD1,TGTGCCAGCAGGGGACAGGAGAATCAGCCCCAGCATTTT,CASRGQENQPQHF
TRBV7-9,.,TRBJ1-1,.,TGTGCCAGCAGCCCCGGTGGGCAGGGGACAGCTTTCTTT,CASSPGGQGTAFF
TRBV2,.,TRBJ2-1,TRBD1,TGTGCCAGCAGTGGGACAGGGTACGCCCCTGAGCAGTTCTTC,CASSGTGYAPEQFF
TRBV4-1,.,TRBJ2-1,.,TGCGCCACCTCTTTGAGTTCCTACAATGAGCAGTTCTTC,CATSLSSYNEQFF
TRBV24-1,.,TRBJ2-3,.,TGTGCCACCAGCCCTAGGGGTTTCCAAGATACGCAGTATTTT,CATSPRGFQDTQYF
TRBV25-1,.,TRBJ1-1,.,TGTGCCAGCAGTACGTGGCCGGCGGAGAACACTGAAGCTTTCTTT,CASSTWPAENTEAFF
TRBV5-7,.,TRBJ1-1,.,TGTGCCACCCCTGGCCAGACAAGGTTAGCTTTCTTT,CATPGQTRLAFF
TRBV2,.,TRBJ1-1,TRBD1,TGTGCCGGTACCGGGACAGGGGGCAGGGGCACTGAAGCTTTCTTT,CAGTGTGGRGTEAFF
TRBV19,.,TRBJ2-5,TRBD2,TGTGCCAGTAGTACGCAGGGAGGGGAGACCCAGTACTTC,CASSTQGGETQYF
TRBV14,.,TRBJ2-7,TRBD2,TGTGCCAGCAGCCCGGGACTAGCGGGAGGGAATCGATACGAGCAGTACTTC,CASSPGLAGGNRYEQYF
TRBV4-2,many,TRBJ2-5,TRBD2,TGTGCCAGCAGCCCCGGACTAGCACAGACCCAGTACTTC,CASSPGLAQTQYF
TRBV28,once,TRBJ2-7,TRBD1,TGTGCCAGCAGTTTGGCGACAGGGTCCTACGAGCAGTACTTC,CASSLATGSYEQYF
TRBV2,.,TRBJ2-5,.,TGTGCCAGCATTGTAGACCCTAGTGAGACCCAGTACTTC,CASIVDPSETQYF
TRBV10-3,.,TRBJ1-2,TRBD1,TGTGCCATCAGTACGCAGGGGGCGAGCTATGGCTACACCTTC,CAISTQGASYGYTF
TRBV28,.,TRBJ2-3,TRBD2,TGTGCCAGCAGCTACGGGACTAGCGGGAGGAGAAACACAGATACGCAGTATTTT,CASSYGTSGRRNTDTQYF
TRBV7-9,.,TRBJ1-5,TRBD1,TGTGCCAGCAGCCCCAGCCGGGACAGAACAATGGGCAATCAGCCCCAGCATTTT,CASSPSRDRTMGNQPQHF
TRBV19,once,TRBJ2-7,.,TGTGCCAGTAACCCGGGTCCTCTTTACGAGCAGTACTTC,CASNPGPLYEQYF
TRBV5-1,.,TRBJ1-3,.,TGCGCCAGCAGCGGGGGGGACTCTGGAAACACCATATATTTT,CASSGGDSGNTIYF
TRBV19,.,TRBJ1-4,.,TGTGCCAGTAGTATCCGGGACATCGGGAAACTGTTTTTT,CASSIRDIGKLFF
TRBV10-3,.,TRBJ1-5,.,TGTGCCATCAGTGCCCCAGGCCATCAGCCCCAGCATTTT,CAISAPGHQPQHF
TRBV5-8,few,TRBJ2-7,.,TGTGCCAGCAGCTCAATCAATCTGACAGACCATTACGAGCAGTACTTC,CASSSINLTDHYEQYF
TRBV5-1,.,TRBJ2-2,.,TGCGCCAGCAGCTTGGCCGGGGTTAAAGGCTACCAGAGATCACACGGGGAGCTGTTTTTT,CASSLAGVKGYQRSHGELFF
TRBV5-1,.,TRBJ2-1,TRBD2,TGCGCCAGCAGCGCCTCTAGCGGGACCTACAATGAGCAGTTCTTC,CASSASSGTYNEQFF
TRBV7-2,.,TRBJ1-5,.,TGTGCCAGCAGCTTAGATCCCACAGGGAGTCAGCCCCAGCATTTT,CASSLDPTGSQPQHF
TRBV7-2,.,TRBJ1-3,TRBD1,TGTGCCAGCAGCCGGGACAGGACTGGAAACACCATATATTTT,CASSRDRTGNTIYF
TRBV18,.,TRBJ1-1,.,TGTGCCAGCTCACCAGAGGCAGGGGTCGGTGAAGCTTTCTTT,CASSPEAGVGEAFF
TRBV19,.,TRBJ2-2,TRBD1,TGTGCCAGCAGAGGGACAGGGGACACCGGGGAGCTGTTTTTT,CASRGTGDTGELFF
TRBV23-1,few,TRBJ2-3,.,TGCGCCAGCAGTCCTAGGCAGGGAAGAGATACGCAGTATTTT,CASSPRQGRDTQYF
TRBV6-2/TRBV6-3,.,TRBJ2-5,.,TGTGCCAGCAGTTACTCCCTGGAGGAGACCCAGTACTTC,CASSYSLEETQYF
TRBV7-8,.,TRBJ2-1,.,TGTGCCAGCAGCTTACCTAGCTCCTACAATGAGCAGTTCTTC,CASSLPSSYNEQFF
TRBV5-1,.,TRBJ2-7,TRBD2,TGCGCCAGCAGCTTTGGGACTAGCGGGAGTAAGTACGAGCAGTACTTC,CASSFGTSGSKYEQYF
TRBV19,.,TRBJ2-1,.,TGTGCCAGTAGTATAGGGCAGGGCCGGGGGAAGCAGTTCTTC,CASSIGQGRGKQFF
TRBV27,.,TRBJ2-7,.,TGTGCCAGCAGTCTAGAGCCCCTCGACTACGAGCAGTACTTC,CASSLEPLDYEQYF
TRBV12-5,.,TRBJ1-1,TRBD1,TGTGCTAGTGGCCGAGGGGGCGGACCTGAAGCTTTCTTT,CASGRGGGPEAFF
TRBV9,.,TRBJ2-3,.,TGTGCCAGCAGCGGGATACAGGGAAGGGGTGATACGCAGTATTTT,CASSGIQGRGDTQYF
TRBV7-2,.,TRBJ1-1,TRBD1,TGTGCCAGCTTCGGGACAGGGGGTAGCACTGAAGCTTTCTTT,CASFGTGGSTEAFF
TRBV12-3/TRBV12-4,.,TRBJ2-7,.,TGTGCCAGCAGTTGGGAAACAGGGTACGAGCAGTACTTC,CASSWETGYEQYF
TRBV3-1/TRBV3-2,once,TRBJ1-6,.,TGTGCCAGCAGGCACAGGATCTCCTATAATTCACCCCTCCACTTT,CASRHRISYNSPLHF
TRBV29-1,.,TRBJ1-2,.,TGCAGCGGGAAGGACAGAAACTATGGCTACACCTTC,CSGKDRNYGYTF
TRBV12-3/TRBV12-4,once,TRBJ2-7,TRBD2,TGTGCCAGCATTATTCGAGCGGGAGGGCCCTTGTACTTC,CASIIRAGGPLYF
TRBV3-1/TRBV3-2,.,TRBJ1-2,.,TGTGCCAGCAGCCCGGGACCGGGAGGTGGCTACACCTTC,CASSPGPGGGYTF
TRBV11-3,once,TRBJ2-1,TRBD2,TGTGCCAGCAGTTCCCGAGCGGGAACTAGCTCCTACAATGAGCAGTTCTTC,CASSSRAGTSSYNEQFF
TRBV28,.,TRBJ1-5,.,TGTGCCAGCACTTTCACTCATCAGCCCCAGCATTTT,CASTFTHQPQHF
TRBV11-2,.,TRBJ2-1,.,TGTGCCAGCAGCTCGGGACTTACTGGCAATGAGCAGTTCTTC,CASSSGLTGNEQFF
TRBV10-2,.,TRBJ1-2,TRBD1,TGCGCCAGCAGTCGGACAGGGTCAGGCGGCTACACCTTC,CASSRTGSGGYTF